This TCR beta chain was captured by sequencing in a study of blood T cell repertoires in COVID-19. Study summary: The origin of the acute and convalescent COVID-19 samples was the United States, Italy and Spain.

Profiling relied on immunoSEQ multiplex PCR, and the TCRdb table lists in-frame clones only, not all of them. The sample has 35,000 to 45,000 clones; 88% are singletons. The CDR3 length is 16 residues. Germline V gives CDR1 LNHDA, CDR2 SQIVND (reference sequence). The trim removed 4 bases at V and 0 bases at J, leaving 7 bases unmatched. The sequencing input was peripheral blood. The receptor was isolated from a human donor in a cohort sampled during active COVID-19. The J gene is TRBJ1-1, the V gene TRBV19, with 8 bases lining up with TRBD1. DNA of the CDR3: TGTGCCAGTAGTAGGCTTAGACAGGGGTTGAACACTGAAGCTTTCTTT. Its protein is CASSRLRQGLNTEAFF.